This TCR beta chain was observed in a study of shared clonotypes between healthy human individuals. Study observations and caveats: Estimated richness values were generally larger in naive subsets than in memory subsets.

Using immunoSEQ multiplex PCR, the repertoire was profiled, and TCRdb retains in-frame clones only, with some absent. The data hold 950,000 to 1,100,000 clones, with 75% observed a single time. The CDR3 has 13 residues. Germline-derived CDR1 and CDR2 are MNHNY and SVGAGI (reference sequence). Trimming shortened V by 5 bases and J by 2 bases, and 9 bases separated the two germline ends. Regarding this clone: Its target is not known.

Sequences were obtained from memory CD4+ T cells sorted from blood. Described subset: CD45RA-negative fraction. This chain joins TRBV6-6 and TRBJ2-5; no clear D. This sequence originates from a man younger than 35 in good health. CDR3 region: CASSRERQETQYF. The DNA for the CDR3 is TGTGCCAGCAGTCGAGAAAGACAAGAGACCCAGTACTTC.